This T cell receptor (beta chain) comes out of a study of blood T cell repertoires in COVID-19. Study-wide context: There were acute and convalescent COVID-19 samples, and they came from the United States, Italy and Spain. Nucleic acid was either cDNA or gDNA, and it came from T cells, B-cell-depleted T cells, or PBMCs.

Study processing details: Amplification with reference gene primers provided the estimates of nucleated cell counts. Generated by immunoSEQ multiplex PCR, the TCRdb table keeps only in-frame clones and is missing some. V, J and clone size are taken as reported in that table, and D and trimming were inferred from the DNA itself. This table has about 68,000 clones, roughly 89% appearing once. V lost 3 bases, J lost 7 bases, and 13 bases stayed unmatched. The CDR3 is 17 amino acids. The germline V gene encodes CDR1 SGDLS and CDR2 YYNGEE. This clone was observed a few times. The rearrangement joins TRBV9 to TRBJ1-4; 9 bases map to TRBD1. The sample taken for sequencing was peripheral blood. The clonotype comes from a man aged 30 to 45 with acute or convalescent COVID-19. The CDR3 loop is CASSAGTGPTGGEKLFF. CDR3 bases: TGTGCCAGCAGCGCCGGGACAGGGCCCACCGGGGGTGAAAAACTGTTTTTT.